Detailed here is one TCR beta chain. Its matching antigen is unknown. At the DNA level, this CDR3 is encoded by other sequences in the same sample as well. Treatment was busulfan-fludarabine conditioning, a marrow graft, and cyclophosphamide on days +3 and +4. This record comes from a study of T cells after posttransplantation cyclophosphamide. Study-wide results and limits: TRB overlap between skin or GI tissue T cells and blood was limited.

This CDR3 region has 17 residues. Germline V gives CDR1 SGHRS, CDR2 YFSETQ. V was cut by 0 bases and J by 0 bases, with 13 bases left in between. Method: immunoSEQ multiplex PCR; TCRdb's copy keeps in-frame clones and lacks some. The sample holds about 3,800 clones, 60% to 80% seen once. The chain carries TRBV5-1 and TRBJ2-1; possible D gene TRBD2, 6 bases. Material: CD8+ T cells sorted from PBMCs, obtained about 1,000 days after allogeneic stem cell transplant with posttransplant cyclophosphamide. The origin of this receptor is a female patient in her 40s who received an allogeneic stem cell transplant from a related donor, was CMV-positive, and had no GVHD. These T cells may partly come from the graft donor. The chain's CDR3 is CASSLVPGLSSYNEQFF. CDR3 nucleotide sequence: TGCGCCAGCAGCTTGGTTCCGGGACTGAGCTCCTACAATGAGCAGTTCTTC.